The entry below describes one T cell receptor (beta chain). Time point denoted: before preoperative PTX-NDP chemotherapy. TCRdb re-derived calls from the PCR reads in MiXCR, one entry per CDR3 protein. Of 10,000 to 15,000 distinct CDR3 sequences listed, roughly half are singletons. The sample originates from a study of esophageal squamous cell carcinoma under preoperative chemotherapy. The J segment lost 2 bases and the V segment lost 6 bases, leaving 19 bases of the junction unmatched. The CDR3 runs to 20 residues. Looked up from germline, CDR1 is MNHEY and CDR2 is SMNVEV (reference sequence). Sampling was done from a patient given preoperative chemotherapy. This TCR came from a human donor with esophageal squamous cell carcinoma. The donor label of this sample is uncertain. This chain links TRBV27 with TRBJ2-3, with TRBD1 identical over 11 bases. CDR3 coding DNA: TGTGCCAGCAGGCCCCTTCCAGGACAGGGGGCTCTGGATCACACAGATACGCAGTATTTT. Residues: CASRPLPGQGALDHTDTQYF.